The subject of this entry is one T cell receptor beta chain. What it binds is not known. This sample is drawn from a study of OX40 agonist ivuxolimab in advanced cancers. Looking at the study overall: Each dose-escalation patient presented with hepatocellular carcinoma, melanoma, renal cell or head and neck cancer. Checkpoint inhibitors had been given previously to 35% to 50% of patients. Partial responses were recorded for three patients, including one with hepatocellular carcinoma and two with cutaneous melanoma.

Whole-study findings and limits: On average, CD8+ T cells showed a greater number of expanded clones than CD4+.

The table came from immunoSEQ multiplex PCR; TCRdb's copy has only in-frame clones and leaves some out. The repertoire holds around 99,000 clones, with roughly 89% as singletons. This material consisted of CD4+ or CD8+ T cells sorted from blood, taken in a trial of the OX40 agonist ivuxolimab. The receptor comes from an adult with an advanced solid tumor such as melanoma, head and neck, liver or kidney cancer.

The CDR3 here is CASSEAHTSGRQFKQETQYF. DNA of the CDR3: TGTGCCAGCAGTGAAGCGCATACTAGCGGGAGGCAATTCAAACAAGAGACCCAGTACTTC. This chain uses TRBV6-1 with TRBJ2-5, with TRBD2 matching over 12 bases. Germline CDR1 reads MNHNS; CDR2 reads SASEGT. The CDR3 covers 20 residues. V shed 0 bases, J shed 2 bases, and the junction held 13 bases outside the gene matches.